One T cell receptor (beta chain) is described in this entry. Per the germline V gene, CDR1 is ENHRY and CDR2 is SYGVKD. The CDR3 totals 14 residues. V gave up 8 bases and J gave up 5 bases, with 17 bases separating them. This record comes from a study of cytomegalovirus exposure and HLA in healthy donors. It was with 60 Vbeta and 13 Jbeta primers that the PCR ran. Measured with immunoSEQ multiplex PCR; TCRdb has only the in-frame clones, and not every one. In the table there are about 140,000 clones, approximately 83% of which are singletons. This chain joins TRBV10-3 and TRBJ2-3; no clear D. This TCR came from a woman aged 40 to 50 in good health and CMV-seronegative. The sample taken for sequencing was PBMCs. This chain's CDR3 is CAIAVAPSLDTQYF. CDR3 coding DNA: TGTGCCATCGCAGTCGCCCCTAGTTTAGATACGCAGTATTTT.